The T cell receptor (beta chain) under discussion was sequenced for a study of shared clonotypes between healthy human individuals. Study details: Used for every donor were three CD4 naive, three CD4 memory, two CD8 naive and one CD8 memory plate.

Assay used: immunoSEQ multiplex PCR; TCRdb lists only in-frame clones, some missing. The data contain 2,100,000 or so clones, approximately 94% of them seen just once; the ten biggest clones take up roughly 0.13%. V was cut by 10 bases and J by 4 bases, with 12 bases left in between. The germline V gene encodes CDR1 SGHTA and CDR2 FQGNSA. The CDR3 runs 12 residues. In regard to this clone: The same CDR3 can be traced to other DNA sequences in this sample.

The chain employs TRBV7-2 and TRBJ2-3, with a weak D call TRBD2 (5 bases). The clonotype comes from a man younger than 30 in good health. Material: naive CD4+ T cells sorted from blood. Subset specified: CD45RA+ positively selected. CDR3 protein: CATGRRADTQYF. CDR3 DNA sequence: TGTGCCACCGGGCGGCGGGCAGATACGCAGTATTTT.